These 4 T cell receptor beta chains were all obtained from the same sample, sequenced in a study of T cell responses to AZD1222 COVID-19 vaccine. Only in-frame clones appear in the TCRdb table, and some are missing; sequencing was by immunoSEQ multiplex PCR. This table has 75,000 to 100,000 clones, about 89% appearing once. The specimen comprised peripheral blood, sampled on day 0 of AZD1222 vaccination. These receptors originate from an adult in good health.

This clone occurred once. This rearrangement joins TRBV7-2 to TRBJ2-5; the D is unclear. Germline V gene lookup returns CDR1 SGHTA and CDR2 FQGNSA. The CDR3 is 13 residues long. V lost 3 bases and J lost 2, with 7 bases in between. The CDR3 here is CASSFDAQETQYF. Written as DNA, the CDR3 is TGTGCCAGCAGCTTCGACGCTCAAGAGACCCAGTACTTC.

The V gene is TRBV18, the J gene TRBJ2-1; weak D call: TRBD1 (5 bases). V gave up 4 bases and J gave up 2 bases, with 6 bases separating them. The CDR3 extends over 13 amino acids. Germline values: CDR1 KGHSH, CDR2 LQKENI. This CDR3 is CASSQGTYNEQFF. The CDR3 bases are TGTGCCAGCTCACAGGGGACCTACAATGAGCAGTTCTTC.

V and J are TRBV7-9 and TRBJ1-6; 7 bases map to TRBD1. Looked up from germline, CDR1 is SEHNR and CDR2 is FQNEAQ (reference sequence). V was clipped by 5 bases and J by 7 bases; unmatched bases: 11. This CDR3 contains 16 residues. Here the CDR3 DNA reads TGTGCCAGCAGCGACCGCCTAAGGACAGGAAATTCACCCCTCCACTTT. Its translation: CASSDRLRTGNSPLHF.

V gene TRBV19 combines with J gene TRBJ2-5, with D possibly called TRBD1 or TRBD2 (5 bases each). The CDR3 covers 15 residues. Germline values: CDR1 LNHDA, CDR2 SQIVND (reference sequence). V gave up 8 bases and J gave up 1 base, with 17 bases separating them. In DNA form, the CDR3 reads TGTGCCAGTTTGGGCCGGGACGACGCCCAAGAGACCCAGTACTTC. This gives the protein CASLGRDDAQETQYF.